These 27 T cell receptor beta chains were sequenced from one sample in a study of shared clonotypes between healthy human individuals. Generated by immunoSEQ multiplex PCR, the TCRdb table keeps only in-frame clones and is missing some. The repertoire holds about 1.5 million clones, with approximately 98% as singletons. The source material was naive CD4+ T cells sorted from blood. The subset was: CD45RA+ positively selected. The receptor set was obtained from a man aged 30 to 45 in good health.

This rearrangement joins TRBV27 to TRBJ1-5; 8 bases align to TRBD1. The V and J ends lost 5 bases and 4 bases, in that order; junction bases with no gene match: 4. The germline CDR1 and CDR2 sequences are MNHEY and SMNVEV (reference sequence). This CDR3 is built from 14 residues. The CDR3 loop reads CASSRDRGNQPQHF. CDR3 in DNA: TGTGCCAGCAGTCGTGACAGGGGAAATCAGCCCCAGCATTTT.

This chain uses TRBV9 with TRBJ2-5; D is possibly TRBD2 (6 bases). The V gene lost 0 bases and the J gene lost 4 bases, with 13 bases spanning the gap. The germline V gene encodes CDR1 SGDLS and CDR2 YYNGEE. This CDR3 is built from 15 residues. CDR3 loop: CASSVGWDSGETQYF. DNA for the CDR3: TGTGCCAGCAGCGTAGGATGGGACTCAGGAGAGACCCAGTACTTC.

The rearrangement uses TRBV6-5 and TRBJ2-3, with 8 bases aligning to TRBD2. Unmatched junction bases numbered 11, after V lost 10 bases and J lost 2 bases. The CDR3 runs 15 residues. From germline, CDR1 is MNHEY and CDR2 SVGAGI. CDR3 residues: CATTGGSGITDTQYF. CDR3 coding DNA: TGTGCCACCACGGGTGGTAGCGGGATCACAGATACGCAGTATTTT.

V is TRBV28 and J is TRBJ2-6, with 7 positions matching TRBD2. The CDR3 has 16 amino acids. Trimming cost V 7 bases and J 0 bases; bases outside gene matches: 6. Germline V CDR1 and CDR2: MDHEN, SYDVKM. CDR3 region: CASTRGGSSGANVLTF. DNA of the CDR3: TGTGCCAGCACCCGGGGCGGGAGCTCTGGGGCCAACGTCCTGACTTTC. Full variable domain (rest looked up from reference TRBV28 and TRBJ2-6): DVKVTQSSRYLVKRTGEKVFLECVQDMDHENMFWYRQDPGLGLRLIYFSYDVKMKEKGDIPEGYSVSREKKERFSLILESASTNQTSMYLCASTRGGSSGANVLTFGAGSRLTVL.

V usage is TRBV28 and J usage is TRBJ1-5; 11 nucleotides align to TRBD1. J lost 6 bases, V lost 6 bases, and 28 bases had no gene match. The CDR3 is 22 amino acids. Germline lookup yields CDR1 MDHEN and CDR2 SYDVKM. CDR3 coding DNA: TGTGCCAGCAGCCACGCGACGAGCTGGACAGGGGGCTTGGTAAAGCTTAGTCAGCCCCAGCATTTT. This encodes CASSHATSWTGGLVKLSQPQHF.

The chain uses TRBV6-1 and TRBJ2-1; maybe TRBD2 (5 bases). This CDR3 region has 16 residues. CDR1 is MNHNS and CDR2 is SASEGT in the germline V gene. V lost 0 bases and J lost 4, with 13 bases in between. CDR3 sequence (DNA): TGTGCCAGCAGTGAAGCGCGGGTCACCCTTTACAATGAGCAGTTCTTC. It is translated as CASSEARVTLYNEQFF.

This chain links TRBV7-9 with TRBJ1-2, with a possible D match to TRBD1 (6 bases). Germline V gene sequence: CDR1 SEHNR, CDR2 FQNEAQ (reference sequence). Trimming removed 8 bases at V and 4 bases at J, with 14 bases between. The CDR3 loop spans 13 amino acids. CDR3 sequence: CASAVGGLYGYTF. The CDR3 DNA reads TGTGCCAGCGCAGTTGGGGGGCTCTATGGCTACACCTTC.

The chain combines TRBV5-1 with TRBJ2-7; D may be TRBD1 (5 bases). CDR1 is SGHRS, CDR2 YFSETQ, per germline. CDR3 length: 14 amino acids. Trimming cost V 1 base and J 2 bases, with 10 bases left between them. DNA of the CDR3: TGCGCCAGCAGCTTGTCAGGGAAGCCCTACGAGCAGTACTTC. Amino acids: CASSLSGKPYEQYF.

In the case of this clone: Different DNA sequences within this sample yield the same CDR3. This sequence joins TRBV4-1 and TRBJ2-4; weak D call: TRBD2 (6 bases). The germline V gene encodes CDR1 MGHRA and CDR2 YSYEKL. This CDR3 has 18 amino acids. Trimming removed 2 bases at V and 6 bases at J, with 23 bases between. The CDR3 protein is CASSQQEPSWGGINIQYF. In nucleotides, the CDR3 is TGCGCCAGCAGCCAACAAGAGCCCTCTTGGGGCGGGATAAACATTCAGTACTTC.

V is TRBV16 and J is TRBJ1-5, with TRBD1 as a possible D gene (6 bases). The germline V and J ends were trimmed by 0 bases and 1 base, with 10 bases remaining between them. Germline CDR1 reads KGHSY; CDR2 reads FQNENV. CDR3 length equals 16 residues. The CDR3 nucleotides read TGTGCCAGCAGCCAATCGAGGGGGAGCAGCAATCAGCCCCAGCATTTT. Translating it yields CASSQSRGSSNQPQHF.

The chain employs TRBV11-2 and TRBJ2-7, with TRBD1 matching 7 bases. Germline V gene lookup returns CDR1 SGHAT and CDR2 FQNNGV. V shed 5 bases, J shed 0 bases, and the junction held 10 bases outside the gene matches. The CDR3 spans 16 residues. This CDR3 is CASSPSPRGSSYEQYF. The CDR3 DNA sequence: TGTGCCAGCAGCCCATCCCCCAGGGGGAGCTCCTACGAGCAGTACTTC.

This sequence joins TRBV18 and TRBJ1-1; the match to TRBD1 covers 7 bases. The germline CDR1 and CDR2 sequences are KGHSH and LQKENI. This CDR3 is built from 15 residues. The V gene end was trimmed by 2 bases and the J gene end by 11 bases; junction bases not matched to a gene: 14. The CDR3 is CASSPTGDRVSGAFF. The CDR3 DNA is TGTGCCAGCTCACCAACCGGTGACAGGGTATCGGGCGCTTTCTTT.

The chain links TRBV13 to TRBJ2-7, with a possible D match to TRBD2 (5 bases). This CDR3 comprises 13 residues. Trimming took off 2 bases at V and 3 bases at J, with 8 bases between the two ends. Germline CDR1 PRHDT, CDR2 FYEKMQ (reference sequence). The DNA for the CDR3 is TGTGCCAGCAGCTTAACTAGTATCTACGAGCAGTACTTC. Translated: CASSLTSIYEQYF.

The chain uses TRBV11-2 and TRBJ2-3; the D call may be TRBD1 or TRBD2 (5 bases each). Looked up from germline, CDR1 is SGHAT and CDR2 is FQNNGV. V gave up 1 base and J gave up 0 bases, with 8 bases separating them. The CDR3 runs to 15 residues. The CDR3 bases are TGTGCCAGCAGCTTAGGGGACCGGAGCACAGATACGCAGTATTTT. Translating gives CASSLGDRSTDTQYF. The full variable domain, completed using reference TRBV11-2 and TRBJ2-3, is EAGVAQSPRYKIIEKRQSVAFWCNPISGHATLYWYQQILGQGPKLLIQFQNNGVVDDSQLPKDRFSAERLKGVDSTLKIQPAKLEDSAVYLCASSLGDRSTDTQYFGPGTRLTVL.

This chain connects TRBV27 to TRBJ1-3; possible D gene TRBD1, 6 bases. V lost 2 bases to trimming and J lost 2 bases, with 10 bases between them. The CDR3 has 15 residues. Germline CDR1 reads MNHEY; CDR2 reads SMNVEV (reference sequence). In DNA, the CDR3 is TGTGCCAGCAGTTTAACGGGGGGCCCTGGAAACACCATATATTTT. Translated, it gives CASSLTGGPGNTIYF.

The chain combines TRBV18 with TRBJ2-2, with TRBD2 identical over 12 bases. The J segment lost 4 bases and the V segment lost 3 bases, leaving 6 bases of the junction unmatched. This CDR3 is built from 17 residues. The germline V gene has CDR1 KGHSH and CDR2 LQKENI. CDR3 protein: CASSPMKLAGGTGELFF. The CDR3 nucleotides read TGTGCCAGCTCACCCATGAAACTAGCGGGGGGCACCGGGGAGCTGTTTTTT.

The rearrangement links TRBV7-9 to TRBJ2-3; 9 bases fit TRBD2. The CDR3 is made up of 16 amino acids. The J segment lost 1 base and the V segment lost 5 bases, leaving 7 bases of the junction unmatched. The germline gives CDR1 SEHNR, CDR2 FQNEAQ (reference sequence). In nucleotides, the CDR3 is TGTGCCAGCAGCCTTTCCCAGCGGGAGGGCACAGATACGCAGTATTTT. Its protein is CASSLSQREGTDTQYF.

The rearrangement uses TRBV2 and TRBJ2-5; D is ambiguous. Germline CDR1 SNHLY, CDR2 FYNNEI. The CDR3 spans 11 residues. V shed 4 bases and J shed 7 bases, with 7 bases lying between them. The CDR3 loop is CASSAGGTQYF. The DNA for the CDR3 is TGTGCCAGCAGTGCGGGTGGGACCCAGTACTTC.

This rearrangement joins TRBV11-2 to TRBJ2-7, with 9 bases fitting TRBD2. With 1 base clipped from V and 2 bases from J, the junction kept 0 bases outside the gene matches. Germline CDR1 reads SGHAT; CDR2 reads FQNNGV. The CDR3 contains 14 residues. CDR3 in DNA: TGTGCCAGCAGCTTAGCTAGCGGGGCCTACGAGCAGTACTTC. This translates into CASSLASGAYEQYF.

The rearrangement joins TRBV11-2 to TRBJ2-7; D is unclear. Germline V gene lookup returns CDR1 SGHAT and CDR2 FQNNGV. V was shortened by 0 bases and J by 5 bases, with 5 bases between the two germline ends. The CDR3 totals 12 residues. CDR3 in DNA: TGTGCCAGCAGCTTAGATGCTCACGAGCAGTACTTC. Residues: CASSLDAHEQYF.

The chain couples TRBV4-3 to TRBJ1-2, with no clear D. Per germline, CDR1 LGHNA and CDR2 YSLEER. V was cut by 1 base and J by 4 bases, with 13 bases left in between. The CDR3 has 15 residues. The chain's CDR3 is CASSQGAATAYGYTF. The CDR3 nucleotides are TGCGCCAGCAGCCAAGGGGCCGCGACGGCCTATGGCTACACCTTC.

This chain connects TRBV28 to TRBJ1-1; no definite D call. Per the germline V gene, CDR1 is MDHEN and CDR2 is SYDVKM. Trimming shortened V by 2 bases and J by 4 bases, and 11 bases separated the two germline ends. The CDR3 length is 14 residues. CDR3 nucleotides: TGTGCCAGCAGTTTAAATGGATGGGGCACTGAAGCTTTCTTT. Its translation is CASSLNGWGTEAFF.

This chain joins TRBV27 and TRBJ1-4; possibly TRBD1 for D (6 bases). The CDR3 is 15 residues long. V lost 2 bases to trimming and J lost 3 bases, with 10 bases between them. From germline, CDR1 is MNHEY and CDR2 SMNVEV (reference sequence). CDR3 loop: CASSLQGFANEKLFF. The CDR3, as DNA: TGTGCCAGCAGTTTACAGGGGTTTGCTAATGAAAAACTGTTTTTT.

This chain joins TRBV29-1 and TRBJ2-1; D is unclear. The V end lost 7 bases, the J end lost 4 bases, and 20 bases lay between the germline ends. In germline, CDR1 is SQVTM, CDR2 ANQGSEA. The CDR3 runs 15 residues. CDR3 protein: CSAPVAGRWYNEQFF. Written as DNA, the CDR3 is TGCAGCGCCCCGGTGGCAGGTCGGTGGTACAATGAGCAGTTCTTC.

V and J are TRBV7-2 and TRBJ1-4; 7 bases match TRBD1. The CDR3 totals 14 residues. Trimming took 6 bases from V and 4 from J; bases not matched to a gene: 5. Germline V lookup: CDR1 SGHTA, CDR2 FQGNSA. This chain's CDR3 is CASRGTAVNEKLFF. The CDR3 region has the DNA TGTGCCAGCAGGGGGACAGCAGTTAATGAAAAACTGTTTTTT. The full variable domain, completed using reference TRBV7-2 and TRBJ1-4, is GAGVSQSPSNKVTEKGKDVELRCDPISGHTALYWYRQSLGQGLEFLIYFQGNSAPDKSGLPSDRFSAERTGGSVSTLTIQRTQQEDSAVYLCASRGTAVNEKLFFGSGTQLSVL.

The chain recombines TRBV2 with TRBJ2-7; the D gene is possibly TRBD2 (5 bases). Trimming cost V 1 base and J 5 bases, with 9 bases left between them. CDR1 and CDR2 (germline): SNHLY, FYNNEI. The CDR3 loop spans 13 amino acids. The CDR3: CASSEGTADEQYF. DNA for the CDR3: TGTGCCAGCAGTGAAGGGACTGCCGACGAGCAGTACTTC. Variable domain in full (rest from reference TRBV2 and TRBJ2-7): EPEVTQTPSHQVTQMGQEVILRCVPISNHLYFYWYRQILGQKVEFLVSFYNNEISEKSEIFDDQFSVERPDGSNFTLKIRSTKLEDSAMYFCASSEGTADEQYFGPGTRLTVT.

The CDR3 reads CASRPGQGTYNEQFF. Here the CDR3 DNA reads TGTGCCAGCAGGCCGGGACAGGGAACCTACAATGAGCAGTTCTTC. The chain joins TRBV21-1 to TRBJ2-1; TRBD1 reflects the table's D call only, with no check against the DNA. TRBV21-1 is described as a pseudogene. The CDR3 runs to 15 residues.